The text below deals with one T cell receptor beta chain. Its antigen remains unknown. Donors showed nominal health when sampled, although they likely had unrecorded immune exposures. The sample comes from a study of cytomegalovirus exposure and HLA in healthy donors. Primers included in the PCR were 60 Vbeta and 13 Jbeta primers. TCRdb's table, derived via immunoSEQ multiplex PCR, lists solely in-frame clones and lacks some. The top ten hold roughly 0.38% of the sample, which has about 160,000 clones, approximately 84% seen once. General study findings and limits: DRB1 had the most TCR associations and HLA-C the fewest, a later analysis found, with rates varying by HLA locus.

The CDR3 spans 13 residues. Looked up from germline, CDR1 is MNHNS and CDR2 is SASEGT. The V end lost 7 bases, the J end lost 0 bases, and 10 bases lay between the germline ends. The V and J genes are TRBV6-1 and TRBJ2-7; D is undetermined. This TCR derives from a boy aged 2 to 9 in good health and CMV-seronegative. Specimen: PBMCs. CDR3 bases: TGTGCCAGCATTTCTCTTTACTCCTACGAGCAGTACTTC. It specifies CASISLYSYEQYF.